A single sample is the source of the 23 T cell receptor beta chains below, sequenced in a study of tumor and adjacent non-tumor tissue in lung cancer. TCRbeta libraries were built with three rounds of nested PCR, modified from ARM-PCR. MiXCR was run by TCRdb on the multiplex PCR reads, yielding one entry per CDR3 protein. Found here are around 82,000 distinct CDR3 sequences, roughly 80% of them singletons; the top ten hold about half. This sample's RNA came from whole unsorted tissue. Distant lung tissue was collected more than 3 cm away from the tumor edge. Sequences were obtained from distant non-tumor lung tissue. Source of these receptors: a man aged 60 to 69 with non-small cell lung cancer.

The chain uses TRBV6-7 and TRBJ2-7; D remains unclear. TRBV6-7 is an ORF; its function is uncertain. Trimming cost V 8 bases and J 3 bases, with 14 bases left between them. The length of the CDR3 is 13 residues. CDR3 nucleotides: TGTGCCAGCCGGCTATCCCTAGTCTACGAGCAGTACTTC. Its translation is CASRLSLVYEQYF.

This clonotype has a single count. The junction shows a germline mismatch at one end, possibly a read error. The chain couples TRBV11-3 to TRBJ2-2, with D perhaps matching TRBD1 (5 bases). The V gene's germline CDR1 is SGHNT and CDR2 YENEEA. The length of the CDR3 is 15 residues. The CDR3 region has the DNA TGTACCAGCACCTTGGGCAGGGTCCCTTCCGGGGAGCTGTTTTTT. Residues: CTSTLGRVPSGELFF.

This clonotype was seen at least ten times. The chain recombines TRBV6-1 with TRBJ1-6, with a tentative D call TRBD1 (6 bases). This CDR3 has 15 amino acids. V lost 2 bases, J lost 5 bases, and 10 bases lay in between. CDR1 and CDR2 (germline): MNHNS, SASEGT. The CDR3 loop reads CASSEWTAHNSPLHF. CDR3 in DNA: TGTGCCAGCAGTGAATGGACAGCGCATAATTCACCCCTCCACTTT.

Regarding this clonotype: A much larger clone differs by one base, so this may be a read error. The V call is TRBV20-1, the J call TRBJ1-1; 8 bases align to TRBD1. The junction had 10 bases not matched to a gene; V was cut back by 2 bases and J by 11 bases. CDR3 length: 13 residues. The germline V gene encodes CDR1 DFQATT and CDR2 SNEGSKA (reference sequence). The CDR3 loop reads CSARRATGVGAFF. Written as DNA, the CDR3 is TGCAGTGCTAGAAGGGCGACAGGGGTTGGTGCTTTCTTT.

Worth noting for this clonotype: An end of the junction differs from the germline gene, which may be a read error. The V and J genes are TRBV7-9 and TRBJ2-3, with 10 bases fitting TRBD2. The CDR3 has 16 residues. The V gene's germline CDR1 is SEHNR and CDR2 FQNEAQ (reference sequence). DNA of the CDR3: TGTGCCAGCGGCTTGCAACTAGCGGGACGCACAGTTACGCAGTATTTT. Protein product: CASGLQLAGRTVTQYF.

Details on this clonotype: The junction does not match germline at one end; this may be a read error. This chain links TRBV11-2 with TRBJ2-1, with TRBD2 as a possible D gene (6 bases). The CDR3 runs 15 residues. Germline assignment: CDR1 SGHAT and CDR2 FQNNGV. The CDR3 DNA is TGTGCCAGCACCTTAGAGGCGGGACTCTACAATGGGCAGTTCTTC. Its protein product is CASTLEAGLYNGQFF.

About this clonotype itself: Germline is not matched at one junction end, which may reflect a read error. The chain carries TRBV20-1 and TRBJ2-3; 10 nucleotides align to TRBD2. CDR3 length: 10 residues. The V gene's germline CDR1 is DFQATT and CDR2 SNEGSKA (reference sequence). For the CDR3, the DNA is TGTAGTACTCGAGCGGGAGGGCCTGGTTTT. Residues: CSTRAGGPGF.

This clonotype was counted a few times. CDR3 coding DNA: TGTGCCAGCTCTGACTGGACAGCCCGCAATGAGCAGTTCTTC. Translated: CASSDWTARNEQFF. This rearrangement joins TRBV6-2 or TRBV6-3 to TRBJ2-1; D is perhaps TRBD1 (6 bases). The CDR3 is made up of 14 amino acids. V gave up 8 bases and J gave up 6 bases, with 17 bases separating them. Germline V lookup: CDR1 MNHEY, CDR2 SVGEGT.

Note on this clonotype: In this CDR3 the conserved last residue, phenylalanine or tryptophan, is missing, so a read error is likely. V usage is TRBV5-1 and J usage is TRBJ2-1; TRBD1 or TRBD2 may be the D gene (5 bases each). This CDR3 region has 18 residues. The ends were cut back, 0 bases at V and 0 bases at J, with 16 bases in the middle. Germline CDR1 and CDR2: SGHRS and YFSETQ. The CDR3 sequence is CASSLGLGDLSSYNEQFL. The CDR3 nucleotides are TGCGCCAGCAGCTTGGGGCTAGGGGACCTCAGCTCCTACAATGAGCAGTTCCTC.

This clonotype appeared a single time. A much larger clone differs by one base, so this may be a read error. The rearrangement uses TRBV20-1 and TRBJ2-7; a possible D gene is TRBD2 (5 bases). The germline CDR1 and CDR2 sequences are DFQATT and SNEGSKA (reference sequence). The CDR3 spans 15 residues. The DNA of the CDR3 is TGCGGTGCTAGAGGGCTCTCCAGGCCCTCCTACGAGCAGTACTTC. Its translation: CGARGLSRPSYEQYF.

In regard to this clonotype: Lacking the conserved final phenylalanine or tryptophan, this CDR3 likely reflects a read error. CDR3 sequence (DNA): TGCAATGCTAGAGATCGAAGGGGTGGAGGGCAGCCCCAGCATTAT. Its protein product is CNARDRRGGGQPQHY. This rearrangement joins TRBV20-1 to TRBJ1-5; D might be TRBD1 (5 bases). Per germline, CDR1 DFQATT and CDR2 SNEGSKA (reference sequence). There are 15 residues in the CDR3.

As concerns this clonotype: One junction end does not reproduce the germline sequence, and a read error may be involved. This sequence joins TRBV6-1 and TRBJ1-1; 8 bases agree with TRBD1. From germline, CDR1 is MNHNS and CDR2 SASEGT. The CDR3 totals 14 residues. CDR3 sequence reads: CTNSEDRGDTEVFF. CDR3 sequence (DNA): TGTACCAACAGTGAAGACAGGGGCGACACTGAAGTTTTCTTT.

Concerning this clonotype itself: The junction differs from germline at one of its ends, possibly a read error. The chain is built from TRBV4-1 and TRBJ1-1, with TRBD1 matching over 9 bases. The germline CDR1 and CDR2 sequences are MGHRA and YSYEKL. This CDR3 is built from 16 residues. The DNA for the CDR3 is TGCGCCAGCAGCCAGCGGACAGGGGAGGGAAGCACTGAAGCTTCCTTT. Translating it yields CASSQRTGEGSTEASF.

This clonotype has at least ten counts. This chain joins TRBV10-2 and TRBJ2-2; 10 nucleotides align to TRBD2. V was pared by 5 bases and J by 5 bases, with 5 bases of the junction left unmatched. The CDR3 is made up of 15 amino acids. CDR1 is WSHSY and CDR2 is SAAADI in the germline V gene. CDR3 amino acids: CASSWSGRGTGELFF. The CDR3 nucleotides are TGCGCCAGCAGTTGGAGCGGGAGGGGGACCGGGGAGCTGTTTTTT.

Concerning this clonotype: Germline and junction disagree at one end, which may indicate a read error. This sequence joins TRBV11-2 and TRBJ2-6, with D perhaps TRBD2 (6 bases). Germline values: CDR1 SGHAT, CDR2 FQNNGV. This CDR3 is built from 19 residues. This chain's CDR3 is CTSSLIPKDWPSGANVLTF. The CDR3 DNA reads as TGTACTAGCAGCTTAATTCCAAAGGACTGGCCCTCTGGGGCCAACGTCCTGACGTTC.

This clonotype was observed once. The junction departs from the called germline gene at one end, perhaps through a read error. The chain employs TRBV6-4 and TRBJ2-3; 8 bases match TRBD1. Germline-derived CDR1 and CDR2 are MRHNA and SNTAGT. The length of the CDR3 is 15 residues. The CDR3 DNA is TGTGCCAACAGTGACGGGACAGGAGTCACAGACACGCAGTATTTT. Translated: CANSDGTGVTDTQYF.

Remarks on this clonotype: A read error may produce the germline difference seen at one junction end. The genes are TRBV5-6 and TRBJ1-1; maybe TRBD1 (6 bases). Germline V gene data show CDR1 as SGHDT and CDR2 as YYEEEE. CDR3 length: 15 residues. CDR3 coding DNA: TGCGCCAGCACCCCGATGGACAGAACGAACACTGAAGCTTTCTTT. Protein product: CASTPMDRTNTEAFF.

A word on this clonotype: At one end, the junction sequence differs from germline, possibly due to a read error. The chain combines TRBV7-9 with TRBJ1-5; D may be TRBD1 (5 bases). The CDR3 is 17 amino acids. CDR1 and CDR2 (germline): SEHNR, FQNEAQ (reference sequence). The DNA of the CDR3 is TGTGCCAGCAGCATAGCCGTAGGGACCGGCGCTAATCAGCCCCAGCATTTT. It is translated as CASSIAVGTGANQPQHF.

In the case of this clonotype: A read error may produce the germline difference seen at one junction end. The chain recombines TRBV6-5 with TRBJ2-6, with 10 bases lining up with TRBD2. The CDR3 extends over 17 amino acids. Germline V gene sequence: CDR1 MNHEY, CDR2 SVGAGI. This CDR3 is CASTLAGASPGANVLTF. The DNA of the CDR3 is TGTGCCAGCACCCTAGCGGGAGCCAGCCCTGGGGCCAACGTCCTGACATTC.

On this clonotype: The junction departs from the called germline gene at one end, perhaps through a read error. The chain couples TRBV11-2 to TRBJ2-5, with TRBD1 matching 7 bases. The CDR3 sequence is 13 residues long. Germline values: CDR1 SGHAT, CDR2 FQNNGV. The CDR3 DNA reads as TGTGCCAGGAGCCCTACAGGGGAAGAGGCCCAGCACTTC. Translated, it gives CARSPTGEEAQHF. The whole variable domain, remainder taken from reference TRBV11-2 and TRBJ2-5, is EAGVAQSPRYKIIEKRQSVAFWCNPISGHATLYWYQQILGQGPKLLIQFQNNGVVDDSQLPKDRFSAERLKGVDSTLKIQPAKLEDSAVYLCARSPTGEEAQHFGPGTRLLVL.

As for this clonotype: This likely comes from a read error, as the CDR3 has no conserved phenylalanine or tryptophan at its end. V gene TRBV6-5 combines with J gene TRBJ1-5, with unresolved D. CDR1 and CDR2 from the germline V gene are MNHEY and SVGAGI. V was trimmed by 2 bases and J by 6 bases, leaving 14 bases between them. CDR3 length equals 15 residues. CDR3 in amino acids: CASSYSGQVSQPQHL. CDR3 DNA sequence: TGTGCCAGCAGTTACAGTGGGCAGGTTAGTCAGCCCCAGCATTTA.

About this clonotype itself: Germline is not matched at one junction end, which may reflect a read error. The rearrangement links TRBV11-2 to TRBJ1-1, with D possibly being TRBD1 (6 bases). The V gene's germline CDR1 is SGHAT and CDR2 FQNNGV. The CDR3 runs 14 residues. The CDR3 loop is CASSLVGRDTGAFF. DNA of the CDR3: TGTGCTAGCAGCTTAGTCGGGAGGGACACTGGCGCTTTCTTT. The entire variable domain, with the rest obtained from reference TRBV11-2 and TRBJ1-1, is as follows: EAGVAQSPRYKIIEKRQSVAFWCNPISGHATLYWYQQILGQGPKLLIQFQNNGVVDDSQLPKDRFSAERLKGVDSTLKIQPAKLEDSAVYLCASSLVGRDTGAFFGQGTRLTVV.

A note on this clonotype: The junction shows a germline mismatch at one end, possibly a read error. The V call is TRBV29-1, the J call TRBJ2-3; D not resolved. CDR3 length equals 12 residues. Looked up from germline, CDR1 is SQVTM and CDR2 is ANQGSEA. CDR3 coding DNA: TGCAGCGTTGACAGGCGCACAGATACGGATTACTTT. This sequence encodes CSVDRRTDTDYF.